The 15 T cell receptor beta chains presented below share a single source sample, sequenced in a study of T cell repertoires in cytomegalovirus infection. MiXCR, run by TCRdb on the reads, gives a single entry per CDR3 protein. The repertoire has just under 550,000 distinct CDR3 sequences, 26% of them found once; the top ten carry approximately 13%. Sequenced: PBMCs. The source is a human donor in good health (CMV status not recorded). Some clones in this sample may be carry-over from other donors' samples.

V and J are TRBV7-4 and TRBJ1-2; D ambiguous. Per germline, CDR1 SGHVT and CDR2 SQSDAQ. V was clipped by 2 bases and J by 9 bases, with 16 bases between them. The CDR3 covers 14 residues. The CDR3 here is CASSLSSGLYSYTF. The DNA of the CDR3 is TGTGCCAGCAGCTTATCCTCCGGTTTGTACAGCTACACCTTC. The complete variable domain, with remaining parts taken from reference TRBV7-4 and TRBJ1-2, reads GAGVSQSPRYKVAKRGRDVALRCDSISGHVTLYWYRQTLGQGSEVLTYSQSDAQRDKSGRPSGRFSAERPERSVSTLKIQRTEQGDSAVYLCASSLSSGLYSYTFGSGTRLTVV.

The chain links TRBV6-5 to TRBJ2-1; TRBD2 agrees at 10 bases. The CDR3 runs to 16 residues. Germline V lookup: CDR1 MNHEY, CDR2 SVGAGI. The J segment lost 5 bases and the V segment lost 2 bases, leaving 6 bases of the junction unmatched. As DNA, the CDR3 is TGTGCCAGCAGTTACCTCGGGACTAGCGCCGACAATGAGCAGTTCTTC. Amino acids: CASSYLGTSADNEQFF.

The chain is built from TRBV7-8 and TRBJ2-6, with 12 bases aligning to TRBD1. The V gene's germline CDR1 is SGHVS and CDR2 FQNEAQ. V lost 4 bases, J lost 1 base, and 17 bases stayed unmatched. The CDR3 is 22 amino acids. In nucleotides, the CDR3 is TGTGCCAGCAGCTCAGTCCCGGGACAGGGGGCGGCCTTTCTTTCTGGGGCCAACGTCCTGACTTTC. Its protein product is CASSSVPGQGAAFLSGANVLTF.

The V gene is TRBV11-2, the J gene TRBJ2-1; D call uncertain. CDR1 and CDR2 (germline): SGHAT, FQNNGV. V shed 5 bases and J shed 2 bases, with 16 bases lying between them. The CDR3 is 16 residues long. CDR3 DNA: TGTGCCAGCAGCCGCCCTCGTGGGTCCACCTACAATGAGCAGTTCTTC. It specifies CASSRPRGSTYNEQFF. Supplemented by reference TRBV11-2 and TRBJ2-1, the full variable domain reads EAGVAQSPRYKIIEKRQSVAFWCNPISGHATLYWYQQILGQGPKLLIQFQNNGVVDDSQLPKDRFSAERLKGVDSTLKIQPAKLEDSAVYLCASSRPRGSTYNEQFFGPGTRLTVL.

This chain links TRBV6-8 with TRBJ2-7; 10 positions match TRBD1. Trimming at V came to 2 bases and at J to 3 bases, leaving 10 bases not matched to a gene. CDR3 length equals 17 residues. CDR1 and CDR2 (germline): MNHGY, SAAAGT. This CDR3 reads CASSYLPGTGEVYEQYF. CDR3 nucleotide sequence: TGTGCCAGCAGTTACCTACCCGGGACAGGGGAGGTCTACGAGCAGTACTTC.

The V gene is TRBV14, the J gene TRBJ2-1; D is possibly TRBD2 (6 bases). V lost 3 bases and J 9 bases, leaving 27 bases between the germline ends. CDR1 and CDR2 from the germline V gene are SGHDN and FVKESK. The CDR3 consists of 18 residues. CDR3 DNA sequence: TGTGCCAGCAGCCAGGGGTCCTCGGGACTCCGACGAAGGGGTGAGCAGTTCTTC. Its protein is CASSQGSSGLRRRGEQFF.

This clonotype was counted ten times or more. This chain connects TRBV11-2 to TRBJ1-1, with no clear D. From germline, CDR1 is SGHAT and CDR2 FQNNGV. This CDR3 comprises 12 residues. Trimming removed 3 bases at V and 10 bases at J, with 12 bases between. CDR3 amino acids: CASSFDSLLAFF. CDR3 sequence (DNA): TGTGCCAGCAGCTTTGATTCATTGTTAGCTTTCTTT.

The chain carries TRBV6-1 and TRBJ1-5; D may be TRBD1 (6 bases). Germline CDR1 MNHNS, CDR2 SASEGT. This CDR3 is built from 15 residues. With 8 bases removed from V and 6 bases from J, the gap between germline ends came to 20 bases. The CDR3 here is CASGYNSLGGQPQHF. In DNA form, the CDR3 reads TGTGCCAGCGGTTACAACAGTTTAGGGGGTCAGCCCCAGCATTTT.

The genes are TRBV15 and TRBJ1-5, with D uncertain. The ends were cut back, 5 bases at V and 4 bases at J, with 9 bases in the middle. CDR1 is LNHNV, CDR2 YYDKDF, per germline (reference sequence). The CDR3 loop spans 13 amino acids. CDR3 nucleotides: TGTGCCACCAGCCGGTCCAAGAATCAGCCCCAGCATTTT. It yields the protein CATSRSKNQPQHF.

The chain couples TRBV6-2 or TRBV6-3 to TRBJ2-7; tentative D call: TRBD2 (5 bases). Germline CDR1 is MNHEY and CDR2 is SVGEGT. The ends were cut back, 0 bases at V and 8 bases at J, with 11 bases in the middle. The CDR3 totals 13 residues. CDR3 sequence (DNA): TGTGCCAGCAGTTACTCGAGGGCTAGCCAGCAGTACGTC. Its protein product is CASSYSRASQQYV.

The J gene is TRBJ1-3, the V gene TRBV2, with D uncertain. From germline, CDR1 is SNHLY and CDR2 FYNNEI. Trimming took 2 bases from V and 4 from J, leaving 12 bases between them. The CDR3 extends over 15 amino acids. The CDR3 protein is CASSEHRGRGNTIYF. In DNA, the CDR3 is TGTGCCAGCAGTGAACACCGGGGAAGAGGAAACACCATATATTTT. Full variable domain (outside the CDR3, taken from reference TRBV2 and TRBJ1-3): EPEVTQTPSHQVTQMGQEVILRCVPISNHLYFYWYRQILGQKVEFLVSFYNNEISEKSEIFDDQFSVERPDGSNFTLKIRSTKLEDSAMYFCASSEHRGRGNTIYFGEGSWLTVV.

This clonotype was detected only a few times. The chain is built from TRBV20-1 and TRBJ2-3; 16 bases map to TRBD2. V trimming: 4 bases; J trimming: 6 bases; junction bases outside the gene matches: 7. CDR3 length: 16 amino acids. CDR1 is DFQATT and CDR2 is SNEGSKA in the germline V gene (reference sequence). The DNA for the CDR3 is TGCAGTGCTACAGGGACTAGCGGGAGGGCGCGGGATACGCAGTATTTT. This codes for CSATGTSGRARDTQYF.

Ten or more counts support this clonotype. This chain links TRBV11-1 with TRBJ2-1; 9 positions match TRBD2. With 5 bases clipped from V and 4 bases from J, the junction kept 9 bases outside the gene matches. Germline CDR1 SGHAT, CDR2 FQDESV (reference sequence). The CDR3 has 16 amino acids. In DNA form, the CDR3 reads TGTGCCAGCAGCCCCGGTGGTCTAGCGGGATACAATGAGCAGTTCTTC. Its translation is CASSPGGLAGYNEQFF.

The genes are TRBV12-3 or TRBV12-4 and TRBJ1-2, with unresolved D. The CDR3 totals 13 residues. Trimming took off 1 base at V and 8 bases at J, with 11 bases between the two ends. DNA for the CDR3: TGTGCCAGCAGTTTAGGGGAGACTCGGGGCTACACCTTC. It is translated as CASSLGETRGYTF.

A single count supports this clonotype. The chain links TRBV5-4 to TRBJ2-3; D unclear. CDR1 is SGHNT, CDR2 YYREEE, per germline (reference sequence). The V end was cut by 3 bases, the J end by 3 bases, with 14 bases between. The CDR3 contains 15 residues. CDR3 residues: CASSSPWEGTDTQYF. CDR3 DNA: TGTGCCAGCAGCTCGCCCTGGGAAGGGACAGATACGCAGTATTTT.